This paragraph covers one T cell receptor (beta chain) sequence. Trimming pared 4 bases from V and 4 bases from J, leaving 13 bases between. This CDR3 has 15 amino acids. Germline V gene sequence: CDR1 SGHTA, CDR2 FQGNSA. This sample was included in a study of T cell clonotyping in hematopoietic cell transplantation. Produced via immunoSEQ multiplex PCR; TCRdb's table is partial and in-frame only. The sample has 15,000 or so clones; almost 90% are singletons. The source is a man aged 50 to 60 in good health. Some clones in this sample may be carry-over from other donors' samples. Sequences were obtained from peripheral blood mononuclear cells. The chain has TRBV7-2 and TRBJ2-2; unclear D gene. This CDR3 reads CASSSARLLTGELFF. DNA for the CDR3: TGTGCCAGCAGCTCAGCTCGACTGCTCACCGGGGAGCTGTTTTTT.